Below are 30 T cell receptor beta chains sequenced from a single sample in a study of response to subunit inactivated influenza vaccine. From the RT-PCR reads, TCRdb called clonotypes with MiXCR, one entry per CDR3 protein. The sample carries about 240,000 distinct CDR3 sequences, about 12% recorded once. Sequenced here: non-naive T cells sorted from PBMCs, sampled 14 days before vaccination. The receptors shown here come from a man aged 45-65 years who received an inactivated influenza vaccine.

The chain couples TRBV28 to TRBJ2-1; 7 bases are a match to TRBD2. Per the germline V gene, CDR1 is MDHEN and CDR2 is SYDVKM. V gave up 2 bases and J gave up 2 bases; unmatched junction bases: 6. The CDR3 length is 16 residues. CDR3 sequence: CASSLVASGPYNEQFF. The CDR3 DNA sequence: TGTGCCAGCAGTTTAGTGGCTAGCGGCCCCTACAATGAGCAGTTCTTC.

This clonotype showed up many times. This sequence joins TRBV3-1 and TRBJ2-5, with a weak D call TRBD2 (6 bases). The CDR3 sequence is 16 residues long. Trimming took 4 bases from V and 4 from J, leaving 19 bases between them. Germline loops: CDR1 LGHDT, CDR2 YNNKEL (reference sequence). The CDR3 DNA follows: TGTGCCAGCAGCCTAAGTGTCCTAGCGTCATCAGAGACCCAGTACTTC. Translating gives CASSLSVLASSETQYF.

This clonotype was seen only a few times. The rearrangement joins TRBV9 to TRBJ2-7; no firm D call. Germline V gives CDR1 SGDLS, CDR2 YYNGEE. Trimming cost V 3 bases and J 2 bases, with 12 bases left between them. The CDR3 runs 14 residues. The CDR3 bases are TGTGCCAGCAGCGAGAATGCGGCCACCTACGAGCAGTACTTC. It yields the protein CASSENAATYEQYF.

This clonotype was recorded many times. This chain uses TRBV10-3 with TRBJ1-5; D not resolved. Trimming removed 2 bases from V and 0 bases from J, with 8 bases in between. The length of the CDR3 is 15 residues. CDR1 ENHRY and CDR2 SYGVKD come from the germline V gene. The CDR3 region has the DNA TGTGCCATCAGTGAGGGCAGATATAGCAATCAGCCCCAGCATTTT. Translated: CAISEGRYSNQPQHF.

In this sample, this clonotype turned up a few times. The chain has TRBV7-2 and TRBJ2-1; TRBD2 aligns across 14 bases. Losses at the gene ends were 5 bases for V and 2 bases for J; bases not matched to a gene: 5. This CDR3 region has 17 residues. Looked up from germline, CDR1 is SGHTA and CDR2 is FQGNSA. The CDR3 DNA sequence: TGTGCCAGCAGCCCTACGGGACTAGCGGGAGCCTACAATGAGCAGTTCTTC. This codes for CASSPTGLAGAYNEQFF. Full variable domain (rest looked up from reference TRBV7-2 and TRBJ2-1): GAGVSQSPSNKVTEKGKDVELRCDPISGHTALYWYRQSLGQGLEFLIYFQGNSAPDKSGLPSDRFSAERTGGSVSTLTIQRTQQEDSAVYLCASSPTGLAGAYNEQFFGPGTRLTVL.

This chain connects TRBV11-2 to TRBJ1-1, with D tentatively TRBD1 (5 bases). The CDR3 has 13 residues. CDR1 is SGHAT, CDR2 FQNNGV, per germline. V lost 3 bases and J 4 bases, leaving 9 bases between the germline ends. The CDR3 region is CASSFKRGTEAFF. For the CDR3, the DNA is TGTGCCAGCAGCTTTAAGAGGGGCACTGAAGCTTTCTTT.

This chain connects TRBV6-1 to TRBJ2-2; 10 positions match TRBD2. Germline V gene lookup returns CDR1 MNHNS and CDR2 SASEGT. Trimming at V came to 6 bases and at J to 6 bases, leaving 10 bases not matched to a gene. The CDR3 covers 16 residues. In DNA, the CDR3 is TGTGCCAGCAGAACCACCGGGACTAGCGCTGCCGGGGAGCTGTTTTTT. Translation: CASRTTGTSAAGELFF.

The V and J genes are TRBV21-1 and TRBJ1-4; whether TRBD1, the table's D call, matches the DNA was not checked. TRBV21-1 is reported as a pseudogene. This CDR3 contains 12 residues. CDR3 coding DNA: TGTGCCAGCAGCAAACGAGGGGGAAAACTGTTTTTT. This encodes CASSKRGGKLFF.

In the case of this clonotype: This may be a read error: a much more frequent sequence differs by one nucleotide. The J gene is TRBJ2-7, the V gene TRBV7-2; possible D gene TRBD1, 6 bases. Trimming shortened V by 1 base and J by 4 bases, and 11 bases separated the two germline ends. The CDR3 is 14 amino acids. Germline V lookup: CDR1 SGHTA, CDR2 FQGNSA. The CDR3 nucleotides are TGTGCCAGCAGCTTAGTGAGACAGGTTTACGAGCAGTACTTC. This codes for CASSLVRQVYEQYF.

CDR3 protein: CATSEGTSGGPTQYF. The CDR3 DNA follows: TGTGCCACCAGTGAAGGGACTAGCGGGGGGCCAACGCAGTATTTT. This chain connects TRBV24-1 to TRBJ2-3; 15 bases line up with TRBD2. The CDR3 length is 15 residues. Germline V gene sequence: CDR1 KGHDR, CDR2 SFDVKD. Unmatched junction bases numbered 4, after V lost 4 bases and J lost 9 bases.

The chain is built from TRBV29-1 and TRBJ2-1; D unresolved. Germline-derived CDR1 and CDR2 are SQVTM and ANQGSEA. V was shortened by 7 bases and J by 0 bases, with 16 bases between the two germline ends. The CDR3 spans 15 residues. The CDR3 sequence: CSAATRYSSYNEQFF. CDR3 nucleotide sequence: TGCAGCGCTGCGACTCGCTATAGCTCCTACAATGAGCAGTTCTTC.

This clonotype was seen a handful of times. The chain recombines TRBV2 with TRBJ2-7; D is undetermined. The V gene lost 5 bases and the J gene lost 4 bases, with 9 bases spanning the gap. This CDR3 has 12 amino acids. Germline lookup yields CDR1 SNHLY and CDR2 FYNNEI. CDR3 loop: CASSIQIYEQYF. CDR3 in DNA: TGTGCCAGCAGTATACAGATTTACGAGCAGTACTTC.

This clonotype was picked up many times. This rearrangement joins TRBV20-1 to TRBJ1-2; 8 nucleotides line up with TRBD1. The CDR3 is 12 residues long. CDR1 is DFQATT, CDR2 SNEGSKA, per germline (reference sequence). The trim removed 6 bases at V and 8 bases at J, leaving 8 bases unmatched. This chain's CDR3 is CSAADRGWGYTF. DNA for the CDR3: TGCAGTGCAGCAGACAGGGGATGGGGCTACACCTTC.

The chain couples TRBV6-1 to TRBJ2-7; D is unclear. Germline CDR1 is MNHNS and CDR2 is SASEGT. This CDR3 is 14 amino acids long. Deletions cut 2 bases from V and 2 bases from J, with 10 bases between. In DNA, the CDR3 is TGTGCCAGCAGTGAATCGACGGTGGCCTACGAGCAGTACTTC. Amino acid sequence: CASSESTVAYEQYF.

This clonotype came up a few times. The V gene is TRBV7-2, the J gene TRBJ2-5, with 9 bases that match TRBD1. CDR1 is SGHTA, CDR2 FQGNSA, per germline. The V and J ends lost 5 bases and 6 bases, in that order; junction bases with no gene match: 4. This CDR3 region has 13 residues. DNA of the CDR3: TGTGCCAGCAGCCGGGACAGGGAAAAGACCCAGTACTTC. It translates to CASSRDREKTQYF.

This clonotype was seen a few times. The chain is built from TRBV20-1 and TRBJ2-1; D not resolved. The V and J ends lost 0 bases and 0 bases respectively, with 12 bases between them. Germline V gives CDR1 DFQATT, CDR2 SNEGSKA (reference sequence). There are 16 residues in the CDR3. The CDR3 sequence: CSARDHHDSSYNEQFF. In DNA form, the CDR3 reads TGCAGTGCTAGAGATCATCACGATAGCTCCTACAATGAGCAGTTCTTC.

This clonotype showed up just a few times. The chain combines TRBV14 with TRBJ2-1, with 12 bases matching TRBD2. The CDR3 consists of 14 residues. The J segment lost 9 bases and the V segment lost 6 bases, leaving 6 bases of the junction unmatched. The germline gives CDR1 SGHDN, CDR2 FVKESK. CDR3 protein: CASRTSGSSGEQFF. The DNA for the CDR3 is TGTGCCAGCAGGACTAGCGGGAGTTCTGGTGAGCAGTTCTTC.

The rearrangement uses TRBV29-1 and TRBJ1-4, with 7 bases matching TRBD1. Germline CDR1 SQVTM, CDR2 ANQGSEA. The CDR3 is 14 residues long. J lost 4 bases, V lost 1 base, and 3 bases had no gene match. CDR3 protein: CSVEVGTVNEKLFF. CDR3 nucleotide sequence: TGCAGCGTTGAAGTAGGGACAGTTAATGAAAAACTGTTTTTT.

At least ten counts were recorded for this clonotype. V and J are TRBV29-1 and TRBJ2-7, with 10 nucleotides matching TRBD1. The CDR3 extends over 12 amino acids. V was clipped by 6 bases and J by 3 bases; unmatched bases: 2. The germline V gene has CDR1 SQVTM and CDR2 ANQGSEA. Here the CDR3 reads CSVRTGGYEQYF. Written as DNA, the CDR3 is TGCAGCGTCAGGACAGGGGGCTACGAGCAGTACTTC.

Many counts were recorded for this clonotype. Compared with germline, one end of the junction differs, possibly owing to a read error. CDR3 amino acids: CASSWTSGGGETQYF. As DNA, the CDR3 is TGTGCCAGCAGCTGGACTAGCGGGGGTGGAGAGACCCAGTACTTC. This rearrangement joins TRBV5-1 to TRBJ2-5, with 13 nucleotides matching TRBD2. Germline V CDR1 and CDR2: SGHRS, YFSETQ. The CDR3 is 15 amino acids.

There are many counts of this clonotype. The chain employs TRBV10-3 and TRBJ1-1; D call uncertain. V lost 8 bases and J lost 1, with 5 bases in between. The CDR3 has 11 amino acids. Germline-derived CDR1 and CDR2 are ENHRY and SYGVKD. CDR3 region: CAISENTEAFF. As DNA, the CDR3 is TGTGCCATCTCAGAGAACACTGAAGCTTTCTTT.

This clonotype appeared a few times. The DNA of the CDR3 is TGTGCCAGCAGCCAAGTTATCACCGGGACAGCCGGGATCTATGGCTACACCTTC. This sequence encodes CASSQVITGTAGIYGYTF. V usage is TRBV3-1 and J usage is TRBJ1-2, with 7 nucleotides matching TRBD1. CDR3 length: 18 residues. Looked up from germline, CDR1 is LGHDT and CDR2 is YNNKEL (reference sequence). J was trimmed by 4 bases and V by 1 base; bases with no gene match: 15.

The CDR3, as DNA: TGTGCCAGCAGCTTAGGGGACAGGCGGAACACTGAAGCTTTCTTT. It encodes CASSLGDRRNTEAFF. This sequence joins TRBV7-2 and TRBJ1-1; 8 bases are shared with TRBD1. The CDR3 is 15 residues long. CDR1 SGHTA and CDR2 FQGNSA come from the germline V gene. V dropped 1 base and J dropped 1; count of bases not matched to a gene: 2.

This chain uses TRBV3-1 with TRBJ2-5; D possibly corresponds to TRBD1 (5 bases). CDR3 length: 16 amino acids. Germline loops: CDR1 LGHDT, CDR2 YNNKEL (reference sequence). Trimming stripped 0 bases from V and 0 bases from J, with 11 bases between. The CDR3 DNA reads TGTGCCAGCAGCCAAGAGGCCAGGGCTTACCAAGAGACCCAGTACTTC. Protein: CASSQEARAYQETQYF.

The table lists this clonotype with a few counts. This chain connects TRBV28 to TRBJ1-4; a possible D gene is TRBD1 (5 bases). CDR1 and CDR2 from the germline V gene are MDHEN and SYDVKM. Trimming removed 2 bases from V and 5 bases from J, with 6 bases in between. The CDR3 covers 13 residues. The CDR3 loop reads CASSLGANEKLFF. In nucleotides, the CDR3 is TGTGCCAGCAGTTTAGGGGCGAATGAAAAACTGTTTTTT.

The rearrangement joins TRBV6-2 or TRBV6-3 to TRBJ2-2; D gene uncertain. V dropped 4 bases and J dropped 6 bases, with 6 bases sitting between them. The CDR3 runs 12 residues. The germline V gene encodes CDR1 MNHEY and CDR2 SVGEGT. The CDR3 spells CASSSVAGELFF. CDR3 sequence (DNA): TGTGCCAGCAGTTCAGTGGCCGGGGAGCTGTTTTTT.

The chain joins TRBV11-3 to TRBJ2-6; 10 bases are shared with TRBD1. The germline V gene encodes CDR1 SGHNT and CDR2 YENEEA. The junction had 9 bases not matched to a gene; V was cut back by 6 bases and J by 4 bases. The CDR3 is 17 residues long. CDR3 loop: CASRGQGQFTGANVLTF. CDR3 sequence (DNA): TGTGCCAGCAGGGGACAGGGGCAATTCACCGGGGCCAACGTCCTGACTTTC.

There are many counts of this clonotype. This rearrangement joins TRBV30 to TRBJ1-1; 8 bases align to TRBD1. The CDR3 has 17 amino acids. CDR1 GTSNPN and CDR2 SVGIG come from the germline V gene (reference sequence). V lost 7 bases, J lost 0 bases, and 16 bases stayed unmatched. CDR3: CASQRWTQGGLNTEAFF. For the CDR3, the DNA is TGTGCCTCCCAAAGGTGGACACAGGGGGGTCTGAACACTGAAGCTTTCTTT.

About this clonotype itself: An end of the junction differs from the germline gene, which may be a read error. The J gene is TRBJ2-2, the V gene TRBV6-5, with 8 bases matching TRBD2. The CDR3 is 14 residues long. CDR1 is MNHEY, CDR2 SVGAGI, per germline. CDR3: CASSFGGEAGEPFF. The CDR3 DNA is TGTGCCAGCAGTTTCGGGGGGGAGGCCGGGGAGCCGTTTTTT.

This clonotype was counted a few times. The chain recombines TRBV6-2 or TRBV6-3 with TRBJ2-7; TRBD2 is a possible D gene (6 bases). Germline lookup yields CDR1 MNHEY and CDR2 SVGEGT. V lost 8 bases and J lost 4, with 18 bases in between. This CDR3 spans 14 amino acids. The CDR3 nucleotides are TGTGCCAGCGGTGTGCGGGACCTCACTTACGAGCAGTACTTC. The encoded protein is CASGVRDLTYEQYF.